The clone carrying this T cell receptor (beta chain) was observed once. Repertoires were generated with immunoSEQ multiplex PCR, while TCRdb's copy carries only in-frame clones and drops some. The sample includes about 70,000 clones, more than 70% of them seen just once. The source of the sample is a study of blood T cell repertoires in COVID-19. Across the study: Spain, Italy and the United States supplied samples that represented acute and convalescent COVID-19.

This CDR3 is built from 14 residues. After removal of 6 bases from V and 8 bases from J, the junction contained 10 bases not matched to a gene. Germline V CDR1 and CDR2: MDHEN, SYDVKM. The rearrangement joins TRBV28 to TRBJ2-1; TRBD2 agrees at 7 bases. The sequence was obtained from a human donor in a cohort sampled during active COVID-19. The source material was peripheral blood. CDR3 sequence (DNA): TGTGCCAGCAGGTCTAGCGGAGTTTGGTATGAGCAGTTCTTC. It is translated as CASRSSGVWYEQFF. Drawing the rest from reference TRBV28 and TRBJ2-1, the complete variable domain is DVKVTQSSRYLVKRTGEKVFLECVQDMDHENMFWYRQDPGLGLRLIYFSYDVKMKEKGDIPEGYSVSREKKERFSLILESASTNQTSMYLCASRSSGVWYEQFFGPGTRLTVL.